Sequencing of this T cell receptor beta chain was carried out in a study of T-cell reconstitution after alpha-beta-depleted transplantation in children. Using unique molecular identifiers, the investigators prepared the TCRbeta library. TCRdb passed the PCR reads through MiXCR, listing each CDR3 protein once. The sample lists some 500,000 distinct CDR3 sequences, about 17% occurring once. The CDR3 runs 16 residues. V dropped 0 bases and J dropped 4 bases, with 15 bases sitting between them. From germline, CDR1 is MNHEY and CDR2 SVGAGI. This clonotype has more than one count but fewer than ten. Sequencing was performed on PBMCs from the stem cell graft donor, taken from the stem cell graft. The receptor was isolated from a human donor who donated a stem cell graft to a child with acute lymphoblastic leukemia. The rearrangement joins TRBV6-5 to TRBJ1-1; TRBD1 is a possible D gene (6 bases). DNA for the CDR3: TGTGCCAGCAGTTACTCGACCCTCACAGGGAGCACTGAAGCTTTCTTT. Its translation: CASSYSTLTGSTEAFF.